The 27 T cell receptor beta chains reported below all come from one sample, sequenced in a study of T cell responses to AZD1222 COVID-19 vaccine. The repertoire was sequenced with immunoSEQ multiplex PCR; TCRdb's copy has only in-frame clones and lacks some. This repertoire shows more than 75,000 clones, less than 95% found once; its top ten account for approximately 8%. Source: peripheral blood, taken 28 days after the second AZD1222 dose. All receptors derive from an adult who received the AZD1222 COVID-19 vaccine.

The CDR3 here is CASSPSPTGELFF. CDR3 coding DNA: TGTGCCAGCAGTCCCTCGCCGACCGGGGAGCTGTTTTTT. This chain uses TRBV28 with TRBJ2-2; D gene uncertain. V lost 5 bases, J lost 5 bases, and 9 bases lay in between. CDR3 length: 13 amino acids. Germline CDR1 MDHEN, CDR2 SYDVKM.

The CDR3 bases are TGTGCCAGCAGTTTCATCGTTAGCAATCAGCCCCAGCATTTT. It specifies CASSFIVSNQPQHF. This sequence joins TRBV28 and TRBJ1-5; D not resolved. This CDR3 contains 14 residues. Trimming pared 3 bases from V and 0 bases from J, leaving 6 bases between. Germline CDR1 is MDHEN and CDR2 is SYDVKM.

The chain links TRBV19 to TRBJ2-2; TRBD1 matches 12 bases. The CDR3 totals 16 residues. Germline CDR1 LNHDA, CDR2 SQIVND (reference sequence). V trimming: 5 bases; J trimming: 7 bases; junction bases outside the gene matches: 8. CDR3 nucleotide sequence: TGTGCCAGTAGTTCCCGGGACAGGGGGCTGCACGGGGAGCTGTTTTTT. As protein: CASSSRDRGLHGELFF.

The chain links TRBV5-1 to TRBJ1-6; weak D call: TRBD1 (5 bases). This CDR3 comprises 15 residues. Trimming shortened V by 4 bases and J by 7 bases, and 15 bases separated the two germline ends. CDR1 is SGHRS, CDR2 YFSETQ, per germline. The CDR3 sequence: CASSGDGRPNSPLHF. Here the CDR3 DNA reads TGCGCCAGCAGCGGGGACGGACGGCCGAATTCACCCCTCCACTTT.

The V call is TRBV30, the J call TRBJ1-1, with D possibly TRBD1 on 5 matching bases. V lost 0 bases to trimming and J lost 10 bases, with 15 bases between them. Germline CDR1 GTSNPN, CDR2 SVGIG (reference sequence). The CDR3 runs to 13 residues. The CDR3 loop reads CAWSVAGASIAFF. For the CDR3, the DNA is TGTGCCTGGAGTGTAGCCGGGGCGAGTATAGCTTTCTTT. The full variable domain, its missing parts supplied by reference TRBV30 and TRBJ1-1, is SQTIHQWPATLVQPVGSPLSLECTVEGTSNPNLYWYRQAAGRGLQLLFYSVGIGQISSEVPQNLSASRPQDRQFILSSKKLLLSDSGFYLCAWSVAGASIAFFGQGTRLTVV.

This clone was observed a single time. This CDR3 reads CASSQGGYGTEAFF. The CDR3 DNA sequence: TGTGCCAGCAGCCAAGGAGGGTATGGCACTGAAGCTTTCTTT. The genes are TRBV3-1 (or the pseudogene TRBV3-2) and TRBJ1-1; D gene uncertain. Trimming removed 1 base from V and 4 bases from J, with 10 bases in between. Germline V gene sequence: CDR1 LGHDT, CDR2 YNNKEL (reference sequence). There are 14 residues in the CDR3.

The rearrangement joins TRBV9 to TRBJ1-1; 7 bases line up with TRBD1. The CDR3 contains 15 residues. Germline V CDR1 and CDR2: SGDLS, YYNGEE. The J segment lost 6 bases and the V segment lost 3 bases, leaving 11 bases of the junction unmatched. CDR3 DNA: TGTGCCAGCAGCGGCAGACAGGGTGCGGACGCTGAAGCTTTCTTT. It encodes CASSGRQGADAEAFF.

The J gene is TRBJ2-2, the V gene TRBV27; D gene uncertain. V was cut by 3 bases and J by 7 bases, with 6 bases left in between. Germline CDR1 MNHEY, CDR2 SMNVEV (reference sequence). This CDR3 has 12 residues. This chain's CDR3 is CASSFASGELFF. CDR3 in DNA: TGTGCCAGCAGTTTTGCTAGCGGGGAGCTGTTTTTT.

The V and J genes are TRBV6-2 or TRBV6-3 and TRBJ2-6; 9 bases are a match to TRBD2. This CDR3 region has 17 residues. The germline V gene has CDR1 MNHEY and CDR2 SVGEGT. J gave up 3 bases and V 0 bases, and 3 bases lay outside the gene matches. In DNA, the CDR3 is TGTGCCAGCAGTTACTCTAGCGGGAGAAGTGGGGCCAACGTCCTGACTTTC. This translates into CASSYSSGRSGANVLTF.

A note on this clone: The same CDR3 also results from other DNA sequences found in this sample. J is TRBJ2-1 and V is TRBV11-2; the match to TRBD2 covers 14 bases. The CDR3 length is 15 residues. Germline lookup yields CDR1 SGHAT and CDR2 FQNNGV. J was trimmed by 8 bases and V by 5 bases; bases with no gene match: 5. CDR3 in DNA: TGTGCCAGCAGCGGAAGACTAGCGGGAGGGCATGAGCAGTTCTTC. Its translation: CASSGRLAGGHEQFF.

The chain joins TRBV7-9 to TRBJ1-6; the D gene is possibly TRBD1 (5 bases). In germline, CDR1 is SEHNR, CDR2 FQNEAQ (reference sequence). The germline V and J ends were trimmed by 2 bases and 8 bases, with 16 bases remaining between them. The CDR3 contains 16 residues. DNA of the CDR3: TGTGCCAGCAGCTTAAACGAATGGACAAGAGATTCACCCCTCCACTTT. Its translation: CASSLNEWTRDSPLHF.

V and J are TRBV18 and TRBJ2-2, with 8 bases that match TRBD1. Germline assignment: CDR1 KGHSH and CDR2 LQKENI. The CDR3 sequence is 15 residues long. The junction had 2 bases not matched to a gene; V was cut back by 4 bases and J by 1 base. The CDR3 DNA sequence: TGTGCCAGCTCACTCAGGGGGCGGAACACCGGGGAGCTGTTTTTT. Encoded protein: CASSLRGRNTGELFF.

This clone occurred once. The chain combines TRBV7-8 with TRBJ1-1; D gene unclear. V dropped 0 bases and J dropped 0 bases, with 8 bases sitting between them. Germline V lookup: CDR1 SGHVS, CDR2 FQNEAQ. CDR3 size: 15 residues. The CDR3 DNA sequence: TGTGCCAGCAGCTTAGCCGGGTATATGAACACTGAAGCTTTCTTT. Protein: CASSLAGYMNTEAFF. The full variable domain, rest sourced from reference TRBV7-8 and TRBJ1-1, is GAGVSQSPRYKVAKRGQDVALRCDPISGHVSLFWYQQALGQGPEFLTYFQNEAQLDKSGLPSDRFFAERPEGSVSTLKIQRTQQEDSAVYLCASSLAGYMNTEAFFGQGTRLTVV.

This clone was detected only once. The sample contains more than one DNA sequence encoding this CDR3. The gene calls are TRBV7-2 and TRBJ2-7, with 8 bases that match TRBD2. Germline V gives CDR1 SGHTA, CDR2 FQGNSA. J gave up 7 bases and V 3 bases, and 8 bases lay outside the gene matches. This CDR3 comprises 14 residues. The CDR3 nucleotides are TGTGCCAGCAGCTTGGGCCTAGCGGGTTATGAGCAGTACTTC. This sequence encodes CASSLGLAGYEQYF.

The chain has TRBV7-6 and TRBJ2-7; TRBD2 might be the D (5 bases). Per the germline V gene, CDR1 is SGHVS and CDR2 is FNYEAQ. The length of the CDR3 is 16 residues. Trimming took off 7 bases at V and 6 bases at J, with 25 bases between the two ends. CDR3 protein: CASTPQSGLNSIEQYF. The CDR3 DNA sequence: TGTGCCAGCACACCTCAGAGCGGCCTCAATAGTATCGAGCAGTACTTC.

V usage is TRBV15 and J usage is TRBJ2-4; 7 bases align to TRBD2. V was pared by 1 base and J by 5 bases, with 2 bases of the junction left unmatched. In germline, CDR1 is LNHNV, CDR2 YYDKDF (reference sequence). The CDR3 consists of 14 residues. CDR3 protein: CATSRGLAENIQYF. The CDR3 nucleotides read TGTGCCACCAGCAGAGGGCTAGCGGAAAACATTCAGTACTTC. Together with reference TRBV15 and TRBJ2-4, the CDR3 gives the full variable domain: DAMVIQNPRYQVTQFGKPVTLSCSQTLNHNVMYWYQQKSSQAPKLLFHYYDKDFNNEADTPDNFQSRRPNTSFCFLDIRSPGLGDTAMYLCATSRGLAENIQYFGAGTRLSVL.

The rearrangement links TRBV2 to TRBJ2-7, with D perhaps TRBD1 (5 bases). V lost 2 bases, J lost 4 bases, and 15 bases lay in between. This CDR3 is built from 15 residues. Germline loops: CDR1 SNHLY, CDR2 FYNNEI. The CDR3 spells CASSELVGALYEQYF. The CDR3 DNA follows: TGTGCCAGCAGTGAATTGGTAGGGGCGCTTTACGAGCAGTACTTC.

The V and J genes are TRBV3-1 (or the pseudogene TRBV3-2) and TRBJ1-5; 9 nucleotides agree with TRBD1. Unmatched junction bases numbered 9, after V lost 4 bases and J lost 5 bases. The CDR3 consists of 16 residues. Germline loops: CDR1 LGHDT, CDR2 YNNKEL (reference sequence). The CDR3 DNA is TGTGCCAGCAGCCCTACAGGGGGCTTGGGGGATCAGCCCCAGCATTTT. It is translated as CASSPTGGLGDQPQHF.

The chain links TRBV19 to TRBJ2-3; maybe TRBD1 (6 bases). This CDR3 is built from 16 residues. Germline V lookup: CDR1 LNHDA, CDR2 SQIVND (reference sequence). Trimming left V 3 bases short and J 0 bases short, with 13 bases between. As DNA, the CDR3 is TGTGCCAGTAGTATGCAGGGGCGGTCTAGCACAGATACGCAGTATTTT. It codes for CASSMQGRSSTDTQYF.

CDR3 bases: TGCGCCAGCGGATGGGGGCGGGTACTGAACACTGAAGCTTTCTTT. Translating gives CASGWGRVLNTEAFF. The chain carries TRBV23-1 and TRBJ1-1; D might be TRBD1 (6 bases). TRBV23-1 counts as an open reading frame of uncertain function. The V end lost 8 bases, the J end lost 0 bases, and 16 bases lay between the germline ends. This CDR3 spans 15 amino acids.

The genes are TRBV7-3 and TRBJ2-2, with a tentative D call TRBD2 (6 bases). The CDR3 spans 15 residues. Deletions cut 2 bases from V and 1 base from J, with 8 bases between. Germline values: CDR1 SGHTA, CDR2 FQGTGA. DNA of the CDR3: TGTGCCAGCAGCTTAGCGGGAAAGAACACCGGGGAGCTGTTTTTT. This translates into CASSLAGKNTGELFF.

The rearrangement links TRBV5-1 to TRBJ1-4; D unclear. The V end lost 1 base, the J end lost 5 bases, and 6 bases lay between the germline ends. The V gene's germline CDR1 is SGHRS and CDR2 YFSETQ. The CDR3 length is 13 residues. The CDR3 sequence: CASSLIGNEKLFF. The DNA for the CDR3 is TGCGCCAGCAGCTTGATAGGAAATGAAAAACTGTTTTTT.

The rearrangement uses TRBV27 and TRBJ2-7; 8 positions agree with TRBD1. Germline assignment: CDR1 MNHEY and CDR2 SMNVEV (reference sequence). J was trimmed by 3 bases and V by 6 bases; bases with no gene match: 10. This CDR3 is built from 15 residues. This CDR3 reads CASRPLQGVDYEQYF. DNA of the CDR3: TGTGCCAGCAGACCCCTACAGGGGGTTGACTACGAGCAGTACTTC.

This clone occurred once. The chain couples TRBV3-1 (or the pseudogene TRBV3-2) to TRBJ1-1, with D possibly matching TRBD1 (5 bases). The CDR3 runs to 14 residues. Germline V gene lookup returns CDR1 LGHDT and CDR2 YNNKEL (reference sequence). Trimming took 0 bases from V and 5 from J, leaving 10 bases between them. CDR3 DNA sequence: TGTGCCAGCAGCCAAGAAGACAGTGGTACTGAAGCTTTCTTT. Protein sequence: CASSQEDSGTEAFF.

In DNA form, the CDR3 reads TGCGCCAGCAGAGACAGGGAGAGGGGTGAAAAACTGTTTTTT. Translated: CASRDRERGEKLFF. The V gene is TRBV5-1, the J gene TRBJ1-4, with 7 bases matching TRBD1. Trimming cost V 5 bases and J 7 bases; bases outside gene matches: 8. The CDR3 is 14 amino acids. CDR1 is SGHRS, CDR2 YFSETQ, per germline.

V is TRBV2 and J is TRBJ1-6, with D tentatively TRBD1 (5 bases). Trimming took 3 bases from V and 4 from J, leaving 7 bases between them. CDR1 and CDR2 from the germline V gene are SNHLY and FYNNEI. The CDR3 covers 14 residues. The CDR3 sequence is CASSDRAYNSPLHF. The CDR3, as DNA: TGTGCCAGCAGTGACAGGGCTTATAATTCACCCCTCCACTTT.

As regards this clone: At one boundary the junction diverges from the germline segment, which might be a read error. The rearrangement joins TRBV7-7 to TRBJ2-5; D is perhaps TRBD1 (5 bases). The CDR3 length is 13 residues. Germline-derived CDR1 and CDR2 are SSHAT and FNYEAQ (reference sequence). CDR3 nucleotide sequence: TGTGCTAGCAGCTTAGGACATCAAGAGACCCAGTACTTC. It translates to CASSLGHQETQYF.